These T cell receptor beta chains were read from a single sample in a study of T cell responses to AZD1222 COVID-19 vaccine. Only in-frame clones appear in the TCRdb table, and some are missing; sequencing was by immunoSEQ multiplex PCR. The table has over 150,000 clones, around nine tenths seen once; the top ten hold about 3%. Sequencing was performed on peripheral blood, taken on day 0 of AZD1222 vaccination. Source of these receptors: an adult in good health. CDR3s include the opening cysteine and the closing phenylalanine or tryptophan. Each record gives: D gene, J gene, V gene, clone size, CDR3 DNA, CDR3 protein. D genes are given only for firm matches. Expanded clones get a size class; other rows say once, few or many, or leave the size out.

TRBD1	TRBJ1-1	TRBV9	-	TGTGCCAGCAGCGCCCGGGACAGGGTGGCTGAAGCTTTCTTT	CASSARDRVAEAFF
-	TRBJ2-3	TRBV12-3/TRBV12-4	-	TGTGCCAGCAGTTTGGGGGGAGATACGCAGTATTTT	CASSLGGDTQYF
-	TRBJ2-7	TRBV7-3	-	TGTGCCAGCAGCCCTCATCTCGGGGGATACAACGAGCAGTACTTC	CASSPHLGGYNEQYF
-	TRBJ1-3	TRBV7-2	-	TGTGCCAGCAGCTTAGATGCGGGACTGGGTGGAAACACCATATATTTT	CASSLDAGLGGNTIYF
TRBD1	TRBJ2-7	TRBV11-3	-	TGTGCCAGCAGCGAGGGGACAGGAGACTACGAGCAGTACTTC	CASSEGTGDYEQYF
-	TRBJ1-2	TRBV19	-	TGTGCCAGTAATACAGGGTCGTTTGGCTACACCTTC	CASNTGSFGYTF
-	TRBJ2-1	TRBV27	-	TGTGCCAGCAGTTTACGGACTACCAATGAGCAGTTCTTC	CASSLRTTNEQFF
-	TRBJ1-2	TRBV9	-	TGTGCCAGCAGCGCCCCGGGGGGGCAGCACAACTATGGCTACACCTTC	CASSAPGGQHNYGYTF
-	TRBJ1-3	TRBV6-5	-	TGTGCCAGCAGTTCTGGGACCCGGATGAACACCATATATTTT	CASSSGTRMNTIYF
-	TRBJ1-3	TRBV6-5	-	TGTGCCAGCAGACCCGACCCTGCGGCGAACACCATATATTTT	CASRPDPAANTIYF
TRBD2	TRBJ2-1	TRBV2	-	TGTGCCAGCAGCGGGACTAGCGGGGGCCCAGAGCAGTTCTTC	CASSGTSGGPEQFF
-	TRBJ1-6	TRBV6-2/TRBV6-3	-	TGTGCCAGCAGTTTGAGAGAGGCCTATAATTCACCCCTCCACTTT	CASSLREAYNSPLHF
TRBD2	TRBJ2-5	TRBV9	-	TGTGCCAGCAGCCCCTTCGGATCGGGGGGAACCGGAGAGACCCAGTACTTC	CASSPFGSGGTGETQYF
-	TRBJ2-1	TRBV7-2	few	TGTGCCAGCAGCTACCCACGGGGCCCGGGCCCCAATGAGCAGTTCTTC	CASSYPRGPGPNEQFF